These 31 T cell receptor beta chains share one sample of origin, sequenced in a study of blood T cell repertoires in COVID-19. Generated by immunoSEQ multiplex PCR, the TCRdb table keeps only in-frame clones and is missing some. The sample lists under 350,000 clones; roughly 87% were seen once. Sequences were obtained from peripheral blood. These receptors all come from a human donor in a cohort sampled during active COVID-19.

This clone was seen just once. The genes are TRBV12-5 and TRBJ2-1, with 7 positions matching TRBD2. The CDR3 totals 15 residues. V shed 6 bases and J 8 bases; nucleotides not matched to a gene: 13. The germline CDR1 and CDR2 sequences are LGHNT and FRNRAP. The CDR3 DNA reads TGTGCTAGTGGCCGAAGGGAGGGAGGGAACGATGAGCAGTTCTTC. This sequence encodes CASGRREGGNDEQFF.

J is TRBJ2-3 and V is TRBV27; tentatively, D is TRBD2 (5 bases). The CDR3 length is 14 residues. Trimming removed 2 bases at V and 6 bases at J, with 12 bases between. Germline CDR1 MNHEY, CDR2 SMNVEV (reference sequence). DNA for the CDR3: TGTGCCAGCAGTTTAACGGGATCCGTGGATACGCAGTATTTT. As protein: CASSLTGSVDTQYF.

The V gene is TRBV27, the J gene TRBJ1-5; D remains unclear. Germline V lookup: CDR1 MNHEY, CDR2 SMNVEV (reference sequence). The CDR3 is 15 amino acids. Deletions cut 6 bases from V and 7 bases from J, with 19 bases between. CDR3 in DNA: TGTGCCAGCAGCATTCATTCGCCCCGAGGGCAGCCCCAGCATTTT. This sequence encodes CASSIHSPRGQPQHF.

The rearrangement links TRBV27 to TRBJ1-2, with a tentative D call TRBD1 (5 bases). The CDR3 is 14 residues long. Germline lookup yields CDR1 MNHEY and CDR2 SMNVEV (reference sequence). Deletions cut 8 bases from V and 4 bases from J, with 17 bases between. This chain's CDR3 is CASLSRRGTYGYTF. CDR3 nucleotide sequence: TGTGCCAGCCTCTCCAGGAGGGGAACCTATGGCTACACCTTC.

The rearrangement uses TRBV9 and TRBJ2-2, with D maybe TRBD2 (5 bases). The CDR3 has 14 residues. V lost 0 bases and J lost 6, with 9 bases in between. CDR1 is SGDLS, CDR2 YYNGEE, per germline. The CDR3 region is CASSVVALPGELFF. The CDR3, as DNA: TGTGCCAGCAGCGTAGTAGCGCTCCCCGGGGAGCTGTTTTTT.

This clone was observed a handful of times. The rearrangement uses TRBV14 and TRBJ1-2; possibly TRBD1 for D (5 bases). V lost 2 bases to trimming and J lost 0 bases, with 13 bases between them. The germline CDR1 and CDR2 sequences are SGHDN and FVKESK. The CDR3 has 16 residues. The CDR3 coding sequence is TGTGCCAGCAGCCAATTGGACATAAGGTCTAACTATGGCTACACCTTC. Amino acids: CASSQLDIRSNYGYTF.

The chain links TRBV6-6 to TRBJ2-2, with 7 bases aligning to TRBD1. Germline V gene sequence: CDR1 MNHNY, CDR2 SVGAGI (reference sequence). V lost 0 bases to trimming and J lost 5 bases; unmatched junction nucleotides: 6. The CDR3 contains 16 residues. The CDR3 is CASSYSSETGTGELFF. Written as DNA, the CDR3 is TGTGCCAGCAGTTACTCGTCCGAGACAGGGACCGGGGAGCTGTTTTTT.

The rearrangement links TRBV5-1 to TRBJ1-1, with a tentative D call TRBD1 (6 bases). V lost 2 bases, J lost 4 bases, and 15 bases lay in between. The CDR3 is 15 amino acids. The V gene's germline CDR1 is SGHRS and CDR2 YFSETQ. CDR3 amino acids: CASSFKGGGSTEAFF. Here the CDR3 DNA reads TGCGCCAGCAGCTTCAAGGGGGGAGGGAGCACTGAAGCTTTCTTT. Using reference TRBV5-1 and TRBJ1-1 for the parts outside the CDR3, the full variable domain is KAGVTQTPRYLIKTRGQQVTLSCSPISGHRSVSWYQQTPGQGLQFLFEYFSETQRNKGNFPGRFSGRQFSNSRSEMNVSTLELGDSALYLCASSFKGGGSTEAFFGQGTRLTVV.

The chain recombines TRBV14 with TRBJ1-1; a weak D match, TRBD1 (5 bases). CDR3 size: 15 residues. V shed 0 bases and J shed 4 bases, with 12 bases lying between them. The germline gives CDR1 SGHDN, CDR2 FVKESK. The CDR3 protein is CASSQDRGMGTEAFF. The CDR3 coding sequence is TGTGCCAGCAGCCAAGATCGGGGGATGGGCACTGAAGCTTTCTTT. The complete variable domain, with remaining parts taken from reference TRBV14 and TRBJ1-1, reads EAGVTQFPSHSVIEKGQTVTLRCDPISGHDNLYWYRRVMGKEIKFLLHFVKESKQDESGMPNNRFLAERTGGTYSTLKVQPAELEDSGVYFCASSQDRGMGTEAFFGQGTRLTVV.

This clone has only one observation. V usage is TRBV27 and J usage is TRBJ2-7; 7 bases align to TRBD2. The CDR3 runs 14 residues. With 6 bases clipped from V and 4 bases from J, the junction kept 9 bases outside the gene matches. Germline CDR1 MNHEY, CDR2 SMNVEV (reference sequence). Written as DNA, the CDR3 is TGTGCCAGCAGGGGAGGGACTACTCCTTACGAGCAGTACTTC. Its protein product is CASRGGTTPYEQYF.

This clone was observed once. The V call is TRBV7-9, the J call TRBJ2-1; the match to TRBD1 covers 9 bases. The germline gives CDR1 SEHNR, CDR2 FQNEAQ (reference sequence). The ends lost 6 bases at V and 0 bases at J; junction bases unmatched: 0. CDR3 size: 14 residues. The CDR3 DNA follows: TGTGCCAGCAGGACAGGGGGCTCCTACAATGAGCAGTTCTTC. This encodes CASRTGGSYNEQFF. Looking up the rest from reference TRBV7-9 and TRBJ2-1 gives the full variable domain: DTGVSQNPRHKITKRGQNVTFRCDPISEHNRLYWYRQTLGQGPEFLTYFQNEAQLEKSRLLSDRFSAERPKGSFSTLEIQRTEQGDSAMYLCASRTGGSYNEQFFGPGTRLTVL.

The J gene is TRBJ2-5, the V gene TRBV19, with D perhaps matching TRBD2 (5 bases). V was trimmed by 5 bases and J by 2 bases, leaving 18 bases between them. Germline V CDR1 and CDR2: LNHDA, SQIVND (reference sequence). The CDR3 is 16 amino acids. The CDR3 region is CASSDPGLAPQETQYF. CDR3 DNA sequence: TGTGCCAGTAGTGACCCCGGGCTAGCACCACAAGAGACCCAGTACTTC.

The rearrangement joins TRBV5-1 to TRBJ2-1; possible D gene TRBD1, 5 bases. The length of the CDR3 is 14 residues. Trimming took 3 bases from V and 6 from J, leaving 13 bases between them. Germline assignment: CDR1 SGHRS and CDR2 YFSETQ. For the CDR3, the DNA is TGCGCCAGCAGCTCAATAGGGGATTCCAATGAGCAGTTCTTC. Translation gives CASSSIGDSNEQFF.

This clone has just a few counts. The V gene is TRBV10-2, the J gene TRBJ2-1; 8 bases match TRBD2. Losses at the gene ends were 7 bases for V and 8 bases for J; bases not matched to a gene: 10. Germline lookup yields CDR1 WSHSY and CDR2 SAAADI. This CDR3 contains 14 residues. The CDR3 sequence is CASMASGSLYEQFF. The CDR3 nucleotides are TGCGCCAGCATGGCAAGCGGGAGCCTGTATGAGCAGTTCTTC.

This clone was seen a handful of times. The V call is TRBV6-1, the J call TRBJ2-7, with TRBD2 matching 13 bases. Unmatched junction bases numbered 1, after V lost 2 bases and J lost 3 bases. CDR3 size: 15 residues. The germline CDR1 and CDR2 sequences are MNHNS and SASEGT. DNA of the CDR3: TGTGCCAGCAGTGAACGGACTAGCGGGAGCTACGAGCAGTACTTC. It translates to CASSERTSGSYEQYF.

The chain couples TRBV5-1 to TRBJ1-4; tentatively, D is TRBD1 (6 bases). Trimming took off 0 bases at V and 8 bases at J, with 14 bases between the two ends. Per germline, CDR1 SGHRS and CDR2 YFSETQ. The CDR3 is made up of 15 amino acids. The CDR3 is CASSLGTAPGEKLFF. The CDR3 nucleotides read TGCGCCAGCAGCTTGGGGACAGCCCCCGGGGAAAAACTGTTTTTT.

V usage is TRBV28 and J usage is TRBJ2-7; 7 bases are shared with TRBD1. CDR1 is MDHEN and CDR2 is SYDVKM in the germline V gene. Germline trimming cut 8 bases from V and 2 bases from J; bases unmatched to any gene: 3. This CDR3 is built from 12 residues. CDR3 in amino acids: CASGGQAYEQYF. As DNA, the CDR3 is TGTGCCAGCGGCGGACAGGCCTACGAGCAGTACTTC.

This rearrangement joins TRBV5-3 to TRBJ2-1; TRBD2 matches 8 bases. TRBV5-3 is an ORF, and what it does is uncertain. After removal of 4 bases from V and 10 bases from J, the junction contained 4 bases not matched to a gene. CDR3 length equals 12 residues. Written as DNA, the CDR3 is TGTGCCAGAAGCCCGCTAGCGGGCGAGCAGTTCTTC. This codes for CARSPLAGEQFF.

The rearrangement uses TRBV5-1 and TRBJ1-6, with D possibly matching TRBD1 (6 bases). V gave up 4 bases and J gave up 7 bases, with 15 bases separating them. Germline assignment: CDR1 SGHRS and CDR2 YFSETQ. This CDR3 has 15 residues. CDR3: CASSLDGQLNSPLHF. DNA of the CDR3: TGCGCCAGCAGCCTGGACGGACAGCTCAATTCACCCCTCCACTTT. The full variable domain, with the rest looked up from reference TRBV5-1 and TRBJ1-6, is KAGVTQTPRYLIKTRGQQVTLSCSPISGHRSVSWYQQTPGQGLQFLFEYFSETQRNKGNFPGRFSGRQFSNSRSEMNVSTLELGDSALYLCASSLDGQLNSPLHFGNGTRLTVT.

On this clone itself: This specimen includes other DNA sequences encoding the same CDR3. The rearrangement links TRBV19 to TRBJ2-1; TRBD2 agrees at 13 bases. Losses at the gene ends were 5 bases for V and 5 bases for J; bases not matched to a gene: 3. The CDR3 runs to 15 residues. Germline CDR1 is LNHDA and CDR2 is SQIVND (reference sequence). CDR3: CASSPGLAGNNEQFF. CDR3 DNA sequence: TGTGCCAGTAGTCCGGGACTAGCGGGGAACAATGAGCAGTTCTTC.

V is TRBV25-1 and J is TRBJ2-4; 8 bases align to TRBD1. V was pared by 8 bases and J by 7 bases, with 7 bases of the junction left unmatched. The CDR3 spans 13 residues. From germline, CDR1 is MGHDK and CDR2 SYGVNS. The CDR3, as DNA: TGTGCCAGCGGCCCAGGGGGCCGGAACATTCAGTACTTC. It is translated as CASGPGGRNIQYF.

The V call is TRBV7-9, the J call TRBJ2-7; 7 positions agree with TRBD2. The CDR3 is made up of 14 amino acids. CDR1 and CDR2 from the germline V gene are SEHNR and FQNEAQ (reference sequence). V shed 4 bases, J shed 3 bases, and the junction held 6 bases outside the gene matches. The CDR3, as DNA: TGTGCCAGCAGCTCCGAACGGGAGGACTACGAGCAGTACTTC. This codes for CASSSEREDYEQYF.

The rearrangement uses TRBV24-1 and TRBJ2-2, with TRBD2 matching over 11 bases. Germline CDR1 reads KGHDR; CDR2 reads SFDVKD. CDR3 size: 17 residues. V gave up 0 bases and J gave up 5 bases; unmatched junction bases: 4. CDR3 sequence (DNA): TGTGCCACCAGTGATTTGATGACTAGCGGGATAACCGGGGAGCTGTTTTTT. This gives the protein CATSDLMTSGITGELFF.

The rearrangement uses TRBV19 and TRBJ2-5, with D tentatively TRBD2 (6 bases). Germline CDR1 reads LNHDA; CDR2 reads SQIVND (reference sequence). The V and J ends lost 9 bases and 6 bases respectively, with 17 bases between them. This CDR3 is 13 amino acids long. The CDR3 DNA reads as TGTGCCAGCAAGGGGCCCGCGGGAAAGACCCAGTACTTC. Protein sequence: CASKGPAGKTQYF.

In this sample, this clone turned up a few times. The chain uses TRBV7-2 and TRBJ2-3; TRBD2 is a possible D gene (6 bases). Germline-derived CDR1 and CDR2 are SGHTA and FQGNSA. Trimming cost V 4 bases and J 2 bases, with 16 bases left between them. This CDR3 spans 16 amino acids. This chain's CDR3 is CASSSGLARNTDTQYF. As DNA, the CDR3 is TGTGCCAGCAGCTCCGGGCTAGCGAGGAACACAGATACGCAGTATTTT.

The CDR3 DNA is TGCGCCAGCAGCTCCACCCCTAGCGCCTTCACCTACGAGCAGTACTTC. The encoded protein is CASSSTPSAFTYEQYF. The rearrangement uses TRBV5-1 and TRBJ2-7, with D maybe TRBD2 (6 bases). The V gene lost 3 bases and the J gene lost 2 bases, with 18 bases spanning the gap. This CDR3 is 16 amino acids long. Germline V gene data show CDR1 as SGHRS and CDR2 as YFSETQ.

The gene calls are TRBV27 and TRBJ2-1; the match to TRBD2 covers 11 bases. CDR1 is MNHEY and CDR2 is SMNVEV in the germline V gene (reference sequence). The CDR3 totals 16 residues. The V segment lost 3 bases and the J segment 5 bases; nucleotides outside the gene matches: 6. CDR3 loop: CASSFSGRARDNEQFF. CDR3 DNA sequence: TGTGCCAGCAGTTTTAGCGGGAGGGCCCGGGACAATGAGCAGTTCTTC.

The chain has TRBV7-9 and TRBJ2-1; TRBD2 aligns across 12 bases. J was trimmed by 6 bases and V by 2 bases; bases with no gene match: 2. Germline lookup yields CDR1 SEHNR and CDR2 FQNEAQ (reference sequence). There are 15 residues in the CDR3. The CDR3 loop is CASSLTGLAGNEQFF. The CDR3 DNA reads as TGTGCCAGCAGCTTAACGGGACTAGCGGGCAATGAGCAGTTCTTC.

The gene calls are TRBV30 and TRBJ2-2; D not certain. Trimming pared 0 bases from V and 2 bases from J, leaving 7 bases between. The germline V gene has CDR1 GTSNPN and CDR2 SVGIG (reference sequence). The CDR3 runs 14 residues. CDR3 nucleotides: TGTGCCTGGAGTGTACTTTCTAACACCGGGGAGCTGTTTTTT. This sequence encodes CAWSVLSNTGELFF.

V usage is TRBV11-2 and J usage is TRBJ2-1; 8 bases map to TRBD2. V shed 5 bases and J 3 bases; nucleotides not matched to a gene: 6. The V gene's germline CDR1 is SGHAT and CDR2 FQNNGV. The CDR3 is 15 amino acids. The CDR3 protein is CASSRAGVRYNEQFF. The CDR3 DNA follows: TGTGCCAGCAGCAGAGCGGGAGTTCGCTACAATGAGCAGTTCTTC.

The chain recombines TRBV3-1 (or the pseudogene TRBV3-2) with TRBJ2-1; 7 nucleotides align to TRBD2. The CDR3 length is 16 residues. The trim removed 1 base at V and 3 bases at J, leaving 6 bases unmatched. Germline V gene data show CDR1 as LGHDT and CDR2 as YNNKEL (reference sequence). CDR3 loop: CASSQGLANLYNEQFF. The CDR3 DNA follows: TGTGCCAGCAGCCAAGGACTAGCCAACCTCTACAATGAGCAGTTCTTC.